This TCR beta chain was captured by sequencing in a study of beta chain features in type 1 diabetes. Study overall: All samples together contributed 100 million to 120 million sorted cells for examination. Study conclusions and caveats: Type 1 diabetes patients had VDJ junctions that carried fewer insertions and more deletions.

In regard to this clone: Antigen specificity is unknown.

V was shortened by 3 bases and J by 0 bases, with 6 bases between the two germline ends. Germline values: CDR1 SNHLY, CDR2 FYNNEI. The length of the CDR3 is 14 residues. TCRB transcripts that were expressed got sequenced, as all of the isolated RNA had been reverse transcribed. The data were produced by immunoSEQ multiplex PCR, yet TCRdb's version contains in-frame clones alone and is incomplete. Among a few hundred thousand clones listed, roughly 10% were seen once. CD45RO/CCR7/CD25/CD127/CD95/CD27 sorting isolated CD4+ naive, central memory, regulatory and stem cell-like memory cells. Purity above 95% was achieved in all sorted populations.

The sequencing input was central memory CD4+ T cells from blood. This clonotype originated in a young man in good health. The chain couples TRBV2 to TRBJ1-5, with unresolved D. As DNA, the CDR3 is TGTGCCAGCAGTGATCTGAATAGCAATCAGCCCCAGCATTTT. Translating it yields CASSDLNSNQPQHF.